Presented here are 32 T cell receptor beta chains from one specimen sequenced in a study of blood T cell repertoires in COVID-19. Produced via immunoSEQ multiplex PCR; TCRdb's table is partial and in-frame only. The repertoire holds some 70,000 clones, with 73% as singletons. The sample consisted of peripheral blood. Receptor source: a man between 60 and 75 years old with acute or convalescent COVID-19.

The chain employs TRBV5-4 and TRBJ2-3, with 8 nucleotides matching TRBD2. From germline, CDR1 is SGHNT and CDR2 YYREEE (reference sequence). V was pared by 0 bases and J by 5 bases, with 5 bases of the junction left unmatched. CDR3 length equals 15 residues. CDR3 region: CASSLAGLVRDTQYF. CDR3 coding DNA: TGTGCCAGCAGCTTGGCGGGACTAGTTAGAGATACGCAGTATTTT.

This clone was detected many times. The CDR3, as DNA: TGCGCCAGCAGCCGCTGGACAGTCCTGAACACCGGGGAGCTGTTTTTT. Its protein is CASSRWTVLNTGELFF. This chain joins TRBV5-1 and TRBJ2-2, with D maybe TRBD1 (6 bases). V lost 4 bases, J lost 1 base, and 14 bases lay in between. The germline CDR1 and CDR2 sequences are SGHRS and YFSETQ. The CDR3 has 16 amino acids.

This chain links TRBV14 with TRBJ2-7, with D perhaps TRBD2 (5 bases). The V gene lost 2 bases and the J gene lost 3 bases, with 5 bases spanning the gap. This CDR3 is 12 amino acids long. The germline gives CDR1 SGHDN, CDR2 FVKESK. The CDR3 sequence is CASSQSGYEQYF. The DNA for the CDR3 is TGTGCCAGCAGCCAAAGCGGCTACGAGCAGTACTTC.

The V call is TRBV5-1, the J call TRBJ2-6; maybe TRBD1 (5 bases). V lost 1 base, J lost 0 bases, and 11 bases lay in between. CDR3 length: 17 residues. CDR1 is SGHRS and CDR2 is YFSETQ in the germline V gene. CDR3 residues: CASSLIQDNSGANVLTF. CDR3 nucleotide sequence: TGCGCCAGCAGCTTGATACAGGATAACTCTGGGGCCAACGTCCTGACTTTC.

This clone was seen a handful of times. The rearrangement joins TRBV5-1 to TRBJ1-2; 10 nucleotides align to TRBD1. The CDR3 extends over 14 amino acids. The V gene's germline CDR1 is SGHRS and CDR2 YFSETQ. The ends lost 4 bases at V and 7 bases at J; junction bases unmatched: 7. CDR3 region: CASSPGGQGFGYTF. The DNA for the CDR3 is TGCGCCAGCAGCCCTGGGGGACAGGGGTTTGGCTACACCTTC.

The chain recombines TRBV6-6 with TRBJ1-2; 7 nucleotides align to TRBD1. Germline-derived CDR1 and CDR2 are MNHNY and SVGAGI (reference sequence). The CDR3 length is 12 residues. V shed 8 bases and J 5 bases; nucleotides not matched to a gene: 5. CDR3 nucleotide sequence: TGTGCCAGCTACCGGGACAGATATGGCTACACCTTC. Its protein is CASYRDRYGYTF.

The V call is TRBV21-1, the J call TRBJ1-1; the D call in the table, TRBD1, was not verified against the DNA. TRBV21-1 represents a pseudogene. The CDR3 covers 18 residues. The CDR3 spells CASSTADRVRGLNTEAFF. In DNA form, the CDR3 reads TGTGCCAGCAGCACCGCGGACAGGGTACGGGGCCTGAACACTGAAGCTTTCTTT.

The V and J genes are TRBV11-2 and TRBJ2-5, with 7 nucleotides matching TRBD1. Losses at the gene ends were 6 bases for V and 3 bases for J; bases not matched to a gene: 10. Looked up from germline, CDR1 is SGHAT and CDR2 is FQNNGV. CDR3 length equals 15 residues. As DNA, the CDR3 is TGTGCCAGCAGTCCTCTAAGGGGGCGCGAAGAGACCCAGTACTTC. Amino acids: CASSPLRGREETQYF.

The genes are TRBV5-1 and TRBJ2-7, with 11 bases that match TRBD2. J gave up 3 bases and V 1 base, and 3 bases lay outside the gene matches. Germline V gene lookup returns CDR1 SGHRS and CDR2 YFSETQ. The CDR3 extends over 15 amino acids. CDR3 sequence reads: CASSLLGTSGYEQYF. CDR3 nucleotide sequence: TGCGCCAGCAGCTTGCTTGGGACTAGCGGCTACGAGCAGTACTTC.

The chain employs TRBV5-4 and TRBJ2-7; unclear D gene. The CDR3 is 12 amino acids. V was clipped by 0 bases and J by 5 bases, with 6 bases between them. The germline V gene encodes CDR1 SGHNT and CDR2 YYREEE (reference sequence). Here the CDR3 DNA reads TGTGCCAGCAGCTTGGATCGGGACGAGCAGTACTTC. Protein sequence: CASSLDRDEQYF. Together with reference TRBV5-4 and TRBJ2-7, the CDR3 gives the full variable domain: ETGVTQSPTHLIKTRGQQVTLRCSSQSGHNTVSWYQQALGQGPQFIFQYYREEENGRGNFPPRFSGLQFPNYSSELNVNALELDDSALYLCASSLDRDEQYFGPGTRLTVT.

The CDR3 nucleotides are TGTGCCAGCAGCCCTGGACTCGAGGGGGCCGGGGAGCTGTTTTTT. It yields the protein CASSPGLEGAGELFF. V is TRBV7-7 and J is TRBJ2-2; D possibly corresponds to TRBD1 (6 bases). This CDR3 has 15 amino acids. The germline V gene encodes CDR1 SSHAT and CDR2 FNYEAQ (reference sequence). V lost 5 bases to trimming and J lost 6 bases, with 16 bases between them.

The gene calls are TRBV28 and TRBJ2-3, with 7 bases identical to TRBD2. Germline V lookup: CDR1 MDHEN, CDR2 SYDVKM. V shed 1 base, J shed 2 bases, and the junction held 6 bases outside the gene matches. This CDR3 is built from 16 residues. The CDR3 DNA reads TGTGCCAGCAGTTTATTAGGGCGGGGGACCACAGATACGCAGTATTTT. Translating it yields CASSLLGRGTTDTQYF.

V and J are TRBV27 and TRBJ2-3; D is possibly TRBD2 (7 bases). Trimming shortened V by 6 bases and J by 4 bases, and 23 bases separated the two germline ends. Germline V gene data show CDR1 as MNHEY and CDR2 as SMNVEV (reference sequence). The CDR3 has 17 residues. CDR3 sequence: CASSRERGGGMADTQYF. The CDR3 DNA reads as TGTGCCAGCAGCCGCGAACGAGGGGGAGGGATGGCAGATACGCAGTATTTT.

This clone was seen more than once but under ten times. The chain recombines TRBV5-6 with TRBJ1-2, with 9 bases matching TRBD1. The CDR3 loop spans 15 amino acids. Germline V gives CDR1 SGHDT, CDR2 YYEEEE. The V gene end was trimmed by 4 bases and the J gene end by 4 bases; junction bases not matched to a gene: 8. CDR3 nucleotide sequence: TGTGCCAGCAGCCCCTCGGACAGGGGCCTCTATGGCTACACCTTC. Encoded protein: CASSPSDRGLYGYTF.

The rearrangement links TRBV2 to TRBJ1-5; 8 bases align to TRBD1. CDR3 length equals 14 residues. V shed 5 bases, J shed 4 bases, and the junction held 4 bases outside the gene matches. Germline V CDR1 and CDR2: SNHLY, FYNNEI. The CDR3 protein is CASSIQGVNQPQHF. Written as DNA, the CDR3 is TGTGCCAGCAGTATACAGGGGGTAAATCAGCCCCAGCATTTT.

This CDR3 reads CAWSPGGTGANVLTF. CDR3 nucleotide sequence: TGTGCCTGGAGCCCGGGAGGCACTGGGGCCAACGTCCTGACTTTC. The chain carries TRBV30 and TRBJ2-6; 7 bases are shared with TRBD2. Germline V CDR1 and CDR2: GTSNPN, SVGIG (reference sequence). Trimming at V came to 3 bases and at J to 2 bases, leaving 4 bases not matched to a gene. The CDR3 is 15 residues long.

V is TRBV24-1 and J is TRBJ1-1, with unresolved D. Germline assignment: CDR1 KGHDR and CDR2 SFDVKD. This CDR3 has 13 residues. Trimming took off 6 bases at V and 5 bases at J, with 12 bases between the two ends. The CDR3 DNA reads TGTGCCACCAGTCAAAGCGTGGGTACTGAAGCTTTCTTT. This encodes CATSQSVGTEAFF.

This clone was recorded a few times. This sequence joins TRBV14 and TRBJ1-1; 7 bases agree with TRBD1. V lost 3 bases, J lost 10 bases, and 5 bases stayed unmatched. Germline-derived CDR1 and CDR2 are SGHDN and FVKESK. The CDR3 length is 12 residues. The DNA of the CDR3 is TGTGCCAGCAGCCAGATCCGGGACAGAGCTTTCTTT. This codes for CASSQIRDRAFF.

This clone was seen a few times. A much larger clone differs by one base, so this may be a read error. The rearrangement joins TRBV27 to TRBJ2-7; no definite D call. From germline, CDR1 is MNHEY and CDR2 SMNVEV (reference sequence). There are 13 residues in the CDR3. V was shortened by 5 bases and J by 0 bases, with 8 bases between the two germline ends. Here the CDR3 reads CASSQVSSYEQYF. Written as DNA, the CDR3 is TGTGCCAGCAGTCAAGTCAGCTCCTACGAGCAGTACTTC.

This clone was seen a few times. This chain links TRBV10-3 with TRBJ1-2; TRBD1 aligns across 9 bases. This CDR3 region has 14 residues. The germline V gene has CDR1 ENHRY and CDR2 SYGVKD. Trimming cost V 3 bases and J 5 bases; bases outside gene matches: 4. The CDR3 reads CAISDEDRGYGYTF. The CDR3 DNA reads TGTGCCATCAGTGATGAGGACAGGGGTTATGGCTACACCTTC.

Judged by abundance, this clone is large. The chain carries TRBV27 and TRBJ2-1; 8 bases agree with TRBD2. V lost 5 bases and J lost 6; bases outside the gene matches: 21. The CDR3 contains 19 residues. Germline V CDR1 and CDR2: MNHEY, SMNVEV (reference sequence). The CDR3 bases are TGTGCCAGCAGTCGAGGGACTAGTCAGCTTCGCGGTCGGTCCAATGAGCAGTTCTTC. This codes for CASSRGTSQLRGRSNEQFF.

The J gene is TRBJ2-1, the V gene TRBV25-1; TRBD2 matches 11 bases. V was pared by 3 bases and J by 6 bases, with 7 bases of the junction left unmatched. Looked up from germline, CDR1 is MGHDK and CDR2 is SYGVNS. This CDR3 region has 16 residues. The DNA of the CDR3 is TGTGCCAGCAGTGATCTAGCGGGGGGACATTCCAATGAGCAGTTCTTC. It is translated as CASSDLAGGHSNEQFF.

Notes on this clone: At one end the junction does not follow the germline gene, possibly because of a read error. This chain joins TRBV30 and TRBJ1-2; D call uncertain. The CDR3 is 12 amino acids. In germline, CDR1 is GTSNPN, CDR2 SVGIG (reference sequence). This chain's CDR3 is CAWTLNSYDPSF. For the CDR3, the DNA is TGTGCCTGGACCCTTAATTCCTATGATCCTTCCTTC.

The V gene is TRBV11-2, the J gene TRBJ2-2, with no clear D. Germline V lookup: CDR1 SGHAT, CDR2 FQNNGV. V was cut by 4 bases and J by 1 base, with 4 bases left in between. CDR3 length: 13 residues. The CDR3 DNA reads as TGTGCCAGCAGCTACGGGAACACCGGGGAGCTGTTTTTT. This encodes CASSYGNTGELFF. Based on the CDR3 plus reference TRBV11-2 and TRBJ2-2, the full variable domain is EAGVAQSPRYKIIEKRQSVAFWCNPISGHATLYWYQQILGQGPKLLIQFQNNGVVDDSQLPKDRFSAERLKGVDSTLKIQPAKLEDSAVYLCASSYGNTGELFFGEGSRLTVL.

The gene calls are TRBV28 and TRBJ2-7; D is possibly TRBD2 (6 bases). The CDR3 totals 13 residues. The V gene lost 3 bases and the J gene lost 6 bases, with 12 bases spanning the gap. Looked up from germline, CDR1 is MDHEN and CDR2 is SYDVKM. The CDR3 DNA follows: TGTGCCAGCAGTTTGAGCGGGTCGTTCGAGCAGTACTTC. Protein sequence: CASSLSGSFEQYF. The full variable domain, rest sourced from reference TRBV28 and TRBJ2-7, is DVKVTQSSRYLVKRTGEKVFLECVQDMDHENMFWYRQDPGLGLRLIYFSYDVKMKEKGDIPEGYSVSREKKERFSLILESASTNQTSMYLCASSLSGSFEQYFGPGTRLTVT.

This sequence joins TRBV23-1 and TRBJ2-3, with 7 bases matching TRBD1. TRBV23-1 is classed as an ORF, of uncertain function. The CDR3 loop spans 16 amino acids. Losses at the gene ends were 6 bases for V and 0 bases for J; bases not matched to a gene: 9. CDR3 DNA sequence: TGCGCCAGCAGGGAATCCGGGACAGCTAGCACAGATACGCAGTATTTT. Residues: CASRESGTASTDTQYF.

This chain uses TRBV5-1 with TRBJ2-7; a weak D match, TRBD1 (6 bases). This CDR3 is built from 13 residues. Germline V gene lookup returns CDR1 SGHRS and CDR2 YFSETQ. The V end lost 4 bases, the J end lost 6 bases, and 14 bases lay between the germline ends. CDR3 nucleotides: TGCGCCAGCAGCCCCCTACAGGGTGGCGAGCAGTACGTC. It is translated as CASSPLQGGEQYV.

This sequence joins TRBV29-1 and TRBJ2-2, with 12 bases that match TRBD2. The CDR3 sequence is 15 residues long. Germline CDR1 is SQVTM and CDR2 is ANQGSEA. V was pared by 7 bases and J by 4 bases, with 7 bases of the junction left unmatched. The CDR3 region has the DNA TGCAGCGCCTCGACTAGCGGGAGTGGCACCGGGGAGCTGTTTTTT. This encodes CSASTSGSGTGELFF.

The V gene is TRBV6-4, the J gene TRBJ2-3; TRBD2 matches 8 bases. V trimming: 6 bases; J trimming: 2 bases; junction bases outside the gene matches: 1. Germline loops: CDR1 MRHNA, CDR2 SNTAGT. The CDR3 runs to 13 residues. As DNA, the CDR3 is TGTGCCAGCAGCGGGGGGGCCACAGATACGCAGTATTTT. Residues: CASSGGATDTQYF.

The sample holds many counts of this clone. The chain couples TRBV18 to TRBJ2-5, with D tentatively TRBD2 (5 bases). Deletions cut 3 bases from V and 0 bases from J, with 8 bases between. The CDR3 has 14 amino acids. CDR1 is KGHSH, CDR2 LQKENI, per germline. Here the CDR3 reads CASSPLGDQETQYF. For the CDR3, the DNA is TGTGCCAGCTCACCGCTCGGGGACCAAGAGACCCAGTACTTC.

The CDR3 bases are TGTGCCAGCAGCAGGGACAGGACGTACCAAGAGACCCAGTACTTC. Residues: CASSRDRTYQETQYF. The rearrangement joins TRBV5-6 to TRBJ2-5; 8 bases map to TRBD1. Germline V lookup: CDR1 SGHDT, CDR2 YYEEEE. V trimming: 4 bases; J trimming: 0 bases; junction bases outside the gene matches: 5. CDR3 length equals 15 residues.

The chain joins TRBV6-4 to TRBJ2-3; TRBD2 aligns across 8 bases. CDR1 is MRHNA and CDR2 is SNTAGT in the germline V gene. J was trimmed by 1 base and V by 3 bases; bases with no gene match: 6. CDR3 length: 16 amino acids. The CDR3 region is CASSDISGGGTDTQYF. As DNA, the CDR3 is TGTGCCAGCAGTGATATAAGCGGGGGAGGCACAGATACGCAGTATTTT.